The clone carrying this T cell receptor beta chain occurred many times. cDNA synthesis was performed by 5'RACE with 10-nucleotide random UMIs. MiXCR, applied by TCRdb to the 5' RACE reads, yields one record per CDR3 protein. The data hold about 120,000 distinct CDR3 sequences, with roughly 3.2% observed a single time. The data originate from a study of neurological immune-mediated disorders. Study in general: There were 35 or so multiple sclerosis patients. Of these, around 30 had relapsing-remitting MS and 3 had secondary progressive MS.

Stored at -80 C, 2 million PBMCs were the source of the unsorted libraries. V dropped 3 bases and J dropped 5 bases, with 9 bases sitting between them. CDR3 length: 13 residues. The TCR sequence derives from a woman in her 30s with multiple sclerosis. Source material: PBMCs. The J gene is TRBJ2-3, the V gene TRBV12-3 or TRBV12-4; D not resolved. In nucleotides, the CDR3 is TGTGCCAGCAGTTTTATCACACAAGATACGCAGTATTTT. Translating it yields CASSFITQDTQYF.